One and the same sample provided the 5 T cell receptor beta chains below, sequenced in a study of glioma-infiltrating T cells. The iRepertoire nested amplicon-rescue multiplex PCR amplified TCR alpha and beta CDR3s from RNA. MiXCR, run by TCRdb on the multiplex PCR reads, gives a single entry per CDR3 protein. The data contain about 400,000 distinct CDR3 sequences, roughly two fifths of them singletons. The sample comprised glioma tissue, nonneoplastic brain tissue, or PBMCs (not recorded which). These receptors were obtained from a human donor with low-grade glioma or glioblastoma, undergoing nonglioma brain surgery, or in good health (not recorded which).

This clonotype was found a few times. The chain links TRBV18 to TRBJ1-1; no firm D call. The CDR3 loop spans 15 amino acids. Trimming stripped 3 bases from V and 0 bases from J, with 11 bases between. CDR1 and CDR2 from the germline V gene are KGHSH and LQKENI. The CDR3 here is CASSPVVNMNTEAFF. CDR3 coding DNA: TGTGCCAGCTCACCTGTGGTCAATATGAACACTGAAGCTTTCTTT.

The chain is built from TRBV7-9 and TRBJ2-5; weak D call: TRBD2 (5 bases). The V end lost 5 bases, the J end lost 7 bases, and 14 bases lay between the germline ends. Germline V gene sequence: CDR1 SEHNR, CDR2 FQNEAQ (reference sequence). The CDR3 runs to 13 residues. The CDR3 coding sequence is TGTGCCAGCAGCCCGGGGATATGGGGGACCCAGTACTTC. Protein sequence: CASSPGIWGTQYF.

The chain joins TRBV20-1 to TRBJ2-5, with 7 bases matching TRBD2. V was clipped by 2 bases and J by 5 bases; unmatched bases: 5. Germline assignment: CDR1 DFQATT and CDR2 SNEGSKA (reference sequence). The CDR3 contains 13 residues. The CDR3 here is CSARIAGVETQYF. In nucleotides, the CDR3 is TGCAGTGCTAGAATCGCGGGAGTTGAGACCCAGTACTTC.

The rearrangement joins TRBV2 to TRBJ2-3, with TRBD1 identical over 7 bases. Trimming at V came to 4 bases and at J to 0 bases, leaving 7 bases not matched to a gene. This CDR3 has 16 amino acids. The germline gives CDR1 SNHLY, CDR2 FYNNEI. CDR3 DNA: TGTGCCAGCAGTGTAAGGGGGCAGAGGAGCACAGATACGCAGTATTTT. This translates into CASSVRGQRSTDTQYF.

The rearrangement uses TRBV7-9 and TRBJ1-6, with 9 bases matching TRBD1. In germline, CDR1 is SEHNR, CDR2 FQNEAQ (reference sequence). The V gene end was trimmed by 5 bases and the J gene end by 6 bases; junction bases not matched to a gene: 5. The CDR3 has 15 residues. The DNA of the CDR3 is TGTGCCAGCAGCCGCCGGGACAGGGTTAATTCACCCCTCCACTTT. This sequence encodes CASSRRDRVNSPLHF.